Listed below are T cell receptor beta chains from one sample, sequenced in a study of blood T cell repertoires in COVID-19. Profiled with immunoSEQ multiplex PCR; TCRdb holds only in-frame clones, not every one. The sample consists of roughly 230,000 clones, roughly 84% of them appearing once. The sequencing sample was made of peripheral blood. These receptors were taken from a woman aged 50 to 65 with acute or convalescent COVID-19. The CDR3 runs from the conserved cysteine through the conserved F or W. The D gene is left open where the match is weak. Size is omitted from some rows. Given values are once, few, many or a class for expanded clones.

clone_size d_call cdr3_length j_call v_call cdr3_nt cdr3_aa
NA NA 16 TRBJ1-3 TRBV28 TGTGCCAGCAGTCCCGGGTTTCTAGGAACTGGAAACACCATATATTTT CASSPGFLGTGNTIYF
NA NA 14 TRBJ2-1 TRBV27 TGTGCCAGCAGTTTTCGGGTTAGGGGCAATGAGCAGTTCTTC CASSFRVRGNEQFF
NA TRBD2 15 TRBJ2-7 TRBV2 TGTGCCAGCAGTGCCCTGACTAGCGGGGTCGGGGAGCAGTACTTC CASSALTSGVGEQYF
few TRBD1 14 TRBJ2-5 TRBV7-3 TGTGCCAGCAGCACGGGACAGGGGGTGGAGACCCAGTACTTC CASSTGQGVETQYF
NA TRBD2 15 TRBJ2-2 TRBV5-4 TGTGCCAGCAGCCCCTCTAGCGGGAACACCGGGGAGCTGTTTTTT CASSPSSGNTGELFF
NA NA 17 TRBJ1-2 TRBV10-3 TGTGCCATCAGTGAGTCAGGACAGAAGGCCACCGTAAATGGCTACACCTTC CAISESGQKATVNGYTF
NA TRBD1 15 TRBJ2-1 TRBV6-5 TGTGCCAGCAGCCCCCGGGACAGGGGGCCTTATGAGCAGTTCTTC CASSPRDRGPYEQFF
once TRBD1 15 TRBJ1-1 TRBV6-5 TGTGCCAGCAGTATGACAGGGGGCCTGAACACTGAAGCTTTCTTT CASSMTGGLNTEAFF
NA TRBD1 14 TRBJ1-1 TRBV5-1 TGCGCCAGCAGCTTGGACGGGACAGACACTGAAGCTTTCTTT CASSLDGTDTEAFF
NA TRBD1 17 TRBJ2-7 TRBV6-4 TGTGCCAGCAGAGTTACCGGGACAGGGGTCCGGACCTACGAGCAGTACTTC CASRVTGTGVRTYEQYF
NA TRBD2 16 TRBJ2-1 TRBV19 TGTGCCAGTAGTCTCCGGACTAGCGGGGGGGATGGTGAGCAGTTCTTC CASSLRTSGGDGEQFF
once TRBD1 16 TRBJ1-4 TRBV5-4 TGTGCCAGCAGTCCGAAGGGACAGGGGCCTAATGAAAAACTGTTTTTT CASSPKGQGPNEKLFF
NA TRBD1 14 TRBJ2-5 TRBV5-1 TGCGCCAGCAAAGGCCAGGGGGCCCAAGAGACCCAGTACTTC CASKGQGAQETQYF
NA TRBD2 16 TRBJ2-3 TRBV2 TGTGCCAGCAGTAGGGGACTAGCGGGAGTCACAGATACGCAGTATTTT CASSRGLAGVTDTQYF
NA TRBD1 15 TRBJ2-5 TRBV7-9 TGTGCCAGCAGCCGACTCCAGGGGGCACAAGAGACCCAGTACTTC CASSRLQGAQETQYF
NA TRBD1 15 TRBJ1-1 TRBV18 TGTGCCAGCCGTGGGACAGGGGTGATAAACACTGAAGCTTTCTTT CASRGTGVINTEAFF
NA TRBD1 16 TRBJ2-1 TRBV18 TGTGCCAGCTCACCACCGACAGGGGGCAGGTACAATGAGCAGTTCTTC CASSPPTGGRYNEQFF
NA NA 15 TRBJ1-1 TRBV28 TGTGCCAGCAGTTTGGGGGGAGCTCTGAACACTGAAGCTTTCTTT CASSLGGALNTEAFF
NA TRBD1 15 TRBJ2-7 TRBV11-2 TGTGCCAGCAGCTCCAGCAGGACAGGGGGCTACGAGCAGTACTTC CASSSSRTGGYEQYF
NA TRBD1 13 TRBJ1-2 TRBV19 TGTGCCAGTAGTATACGGACAGGGAATGGCTACACCTTC CASSIRTGNGYTF
NA NA 14 TRBJ1-5 TRBV20-1 TGCAGTGCTAGTCGTGGGCACCCCTATCAGCCCCAGCATTTT CSASRGHPYQPQHF
NA NA 14 TRBJ1-6 TRBV30 TGTGCCTGGAGGACAGGCATGTCTAATTCACCCCTCCACTTT CAWRTGMSNSPLHF
NA NA 13 TRBJ2-5 TRBV25-1 TGTGCCAGCAGTAGTGGCGGTCAAGAGACCCAGTACTTC CASSSGGQETQYF
NA NA 12 TRBJ2-5 TRBV30 TGTGCCTGGGGCTTCCAGGGGGAGACCCAGTACTTC CAWGFQGETQYF
NA TRBD1 15 TRBJ2-1 TRBV6-1 TGTGCCAGCAGTGATGACAGGGGGGGCTACAATGAGCAGTTCTTC CASSDDRGGYNEQFF
NA NA 16 TRBJ2-3 TRBV5-3 TGTGCCAGAAGCTTTCCTCGGACAGCTTGCACAGATACGCAGTATTTT CARSFPRTACTDTQYF
NA TRBD2 16 TRBJ2-7 TRBV10-3 TGTGCCACCCCCGCGGGGGGCGGGGGGACCTCCTACGAGCAGTACTTC CATPAGGGGTSYEQYF
NA NA 14 TRBJ1-1 TRBV9 TGTGCCAGCAGCGTAGGGGGCCCGAACACTGAAGCTTTCTTT CASSVGGPNTEAFF
once TRBD1 18 TRBJ2-7 TRBV6-2/TRBV6-3 TGTGCCAGCAGTTACTTGGGACAGGGAGTAGCGCAGAGCTACGAGCAGTACTTC CASSYLGQGVAQSYEQYF
NA TRBD2 15 TRBJ2-1 TRBV7-9 TGTGCCAGCAGCTTACTAGCGGGAGGGCACAATGAGCAGTTCTTC CASSLLAGGHNEQFF
NA TRBD2 18 TRBJ2-3 TRBV7-9 TGTGCCAGCAGCTTCCCATTCAGACTAGCGGGAGTAGCAGATACGCAGTATTTT CASSFPFRLAGVADTQYF
once NA 15 TRBJ1-3 TRBV9 TGTGCCAGCAGCGTAGGCCCTCCTCGGGGAAACACCATATATTTT CASSVGPPRGNTIYF
NA NA 16 TRBJ1-2 TRBV7-3 TGTGCCAGCAGTCCGGGACATCCGGGCGGTCGGTATGGCTACACCTTC CASSPGHPGGRYGYTF
NA NA 13 TRBJ2-1 TRBV19 TGTGCCAGTAGTATAATCCGGGGAGATGAGCAGTTCTTC CASSIIRGDEQFF
NA NA 15 TRBJ1-1 TRBV19 TGTGCCAGTAGTATAGTCGGGGTGTCGAACACTGAAGCTTTCTTT CASSIVGVSNTEAFF
NA NA 15 TRBJ1-1 TRBV5-1 TGCGCCAGCAGCTTGGGTACAGGGCTGAACACTGAAGCTTTCTTT CASSLGTGLNTEAFF
NA NA 14 TRBJ2-2 TRBV30 TGTGCCTGGAGTTCCGGGGGATACACCGGGGAGCTGTTTTTT CAWSSGGYTGELFF
NA TRBD2 15 TRBJ2-1 TRBV9 TGTGCCAGCAGCGTAGTACAAGCGGGGGATTATGAGCAGTTCTTC CASSVVQAGDYEQFF
NA NA 15 TRBJ2-1 TRBV19 TGTGCCAGTAGTATCCCAGGGCTGGGCCACAATGAGCAGTTCTTC CASSIPGLGHNEQFF
NA NA 11 TRBJ1-1 TRBV5-4 TGTGCCAGCAGCCTGGGGAGGGAAGCTTTCTTT CASSLGREAFF
once NA 13 TRBJ2-5 TRBV5-6 TGTGCCAGCAGCTTGGAGGCGGGGGAGACCCAGTACTTC CASSLEAGETQYF
NA TRBD1 13 TRBJ1-1 TRBV2 TGTGCCAGCCTTACCGGGACAGTGAGTGAAGCTTTCTTT CASLTGTVSEAFF
NA TRBD1 14 TRBJ1-2 TRBV3-1/TRBV3-2 TGTGCCAGCAGCCATGCCGGGACAGACTATGGCTACACCTTC CASSHAGTDYGYTF
NA NA 13 TRBJ1-2 TRBV7-8 TGTGCCAGCAGCTTAAGAATCCCGGATGGCTACACCTTC CASSLRIPDGYTF
NA TRBD2 14 TRBJ2-1 TRBV5-1 TGCGCCAGCAGCTTGGGCGGGGGTTACAATGAGCAGTTCTTC CASSLGGGYNEQFF
NA NA 15 TRBJ1-5 TRBV28 TGTGCCAGCAGTTTACAGGGTGGTAGCAATCAGCCCCAGCATTTT CASSLQGGSNQPQHF
NA NA 15 TRBJ2-5 TRBV6-2/TRBV6-3 TGTGCCAGCAGTTACCAGGGGCCCTTTCAAGAGACCCAGTACTTC CASSYQGPFQETQYF
once NA 12 TRBJ2-7 TRBV12-3/TRBV12-4 TGTGCCAGCTCCGGCACGGGGGTTGAGCAGTACTTC CASSGTGVEQYF
NA NA 14 TRBJ2-7 TRBV5-1 TGCGCCAGCAGCTCGGGGCCAGGTCGGGAGGAGCAGTACTTC CASSSGPGREEQYF